The 26 T cell receptor beta chains below come from one sample, sequenced in a study of PD-1 blockade in classical Hodgkin lymphoma. Time point described: cycle 4 day 1 (C4D1), after more than five weeks of nivolumab. In every patient, relapse followed autologous stem cell transplantation, while exposure to brentuximab vedotin differed. Sequencing used immunoSEQ multiplex PCR; TCRdb keeps in-frame clones, though not all of them. Of about 64,000 clones detected, around nine tenths appear once; the ten largest clones hold more than 7.5%. This sample comprised peripheral blood mononuclear cells (PBMCs), obtained before the fourth cycle of nivolumab. The receptors were gathered from a human donor with classical Hodgkin lymphoma.

This chain links TRBV14 with TRBJ1-1, with D perhaps TRBD1 (6 bases). V lost 0 bases and J lost 1, with 9 bases in between. The CDR3 is made up of 15 amino acids. CDR1 and CDR2 from the germline V gene are SGHDN and FVKESK. CDR3 DNA: TGTGCCAGCAGCCAAGAGGGCAGGGGGAACACTGAAGCTTTCTTT. Its translation is CASSQEGRGNTEAFF.

The chain carries TRBV2 and TRBJ2-1; TRBD2 matches at 7 bases. Germline V lookup: CDR1 SNHLY, CDR2 FYNNEI. The CDR3 runs to 14 residues. Trimming cost V 4 bases and J 11 bases; bases outside gene matches: 11. CDR3 amino acids: CASSGLAVGEKQFF. The CDR3 nucleotides read TGTGCCAGCAGTGGTCTAGCGGTCGGTGAAAAGCAGTTCTTC.

The rearrangement uses TRBV6-6 and TRBJ2-7; no clear D gene. CDR1 is MNHNY and CDR2 is SVGAGI in the germline V gene (reference sequence). Trimming removed 0 bases at V and 2 bases at J, with 8 bases between. The CDR3 runs 14 residues. CDR3 amino acids: CASSYSQVTYEQYF. The CDR3 DNA is TGTGCCAGCAGTTACTCGCAGGTAACCTACGAGCAGTACTTC.

The gene calls are TRBV6-6 and TRBJ1-4, with unresolved D. The CDR3 extends over 15 amino acids. With 8 bases removed from V and 3 bases from J, the gap between germline ends came to 16 bases. Germline CDR1 reads MNHNY; CDR2 reads SVGAGI (reference sequence). The CDR3 DNA reads TGTGCCAGCCGCCTTAATTTTCGGCCTAATGAAAAACTGTTTTTT. Its protein is CASRLNFRPNEKLFF.

V is TRBV30 and J is TRBJ2-2; no definite D call. This CDR3 has 16 residues. Deletions cut 5 bases from V and 6 bases from J, with 22 bases between. Germline V CDR1 and CDR2: GTSNPN, SVGIG (reference sequence). CDR3 DNA sequence: TGTGCCTGGGTGGGCGGAAGGGCGCGCCGACCCGGGGAGCTGTTTTTT. Encoded protein: CAWVGGRARRPGELFF.

The CDR3 region is CSVDPRDHGYTF. In DNA, the CDR3 is TGCAGCGTTGATCCCAGGGATCATGGCTACACCTTC. This chain uses TRBV29-1 with TRBJ1-2; perhaps TRBD1 as D (5 bases). Trimming took off 3 bases at V and 6 bases at J, with 11 bases between the two ends. CDR3 length: 12 residues. Germline V gene sequence: CDR1 SQVTM, CDR2 ANQGSEA.

The chain couples TRBV5-1 to TRBJ2-1, with D possibly TRBD2 on 6 matching bases. CDR1 is SGHRS, CDR2 YFSETQ, per germline. The CDR3 length is 14 residues. V lost 1 base and J 5 bases, leaving 10 bases between the germline ends. CDR3 protein: CASSLFGRNNEQFF. CDR3 DNA: TGCGCCAGCAGCTTGTTCGGGAGAAACAATGAGCAGTTCTTC.

The rearrangement uses TRBV11-2 and TRBJ2-7; D is unresolved. The CDR3 loop spans 14 amino acids. Germline assignment: CDR1 SGHAT and CDR2 FQNNGV. V lost 0 bases to trimming and J lost 0 bases, with 6 bases between them. The CDR3 DNA reads as TGTGCCAGCAGCTTAGAGGCCACCTCCTACGAGCAGTACTTC. This encodes CASSLEATSYEQYF.

This chain joins TRBV10-3 and TRBJ2-5, with no clear D. Germline CDR1 and CDR2: ENHRY and SYGVKD. This CDR3 contains 13 residues. The V end lost 3 bases, the J end lost 5 bases, and 10 bases lay between the germline ends. This CDR3 reads CAISDHGVETQYF. CDR3 DNA sequence: TGTGCCATCAGTGATCATGGGGTGGAGACCCAGTACTTC.

V usage is TRBV7-2 and J usage is TRBJ2-1, with 11 bases identical to TRBD2. J was trimmed by 7 bases and V by 5 bases; bases with no gene match: 10. Looked up from germline, CDR1 is SGHTA and CDR2 is FQGNSA. CDR3 length: 16 amino acids. CDR3 sequence reads: CASSRDLAGGLNEQFF. The CDR3, as DNA: TGTGCCAGCAGCCGTGACTTAGCGGGGGGGCTGAATGAGCAGTTCTTC.

This chain uses TRBV19 with TRBJ1-4, with 9 positions matching TRBD1. This CDR3 is built from 15 residues. Trimming at V came to 7 bases and at J to 8 bases, leaving 11 bases not matched to a gene. CDR1 LNHDA and CDR2 SQIVND come from the germline V gene (reference sequence). CDR3 nucleotides: TGTGCCAGTACCGTCCCGGGACAGGGATCGGAAAAACTGTTTTTT. Its translation: CASTVPGQGSEKLFF.

The chain joins TRBV27 to TRBJ2-7; no reliable D call. This CDR3 is built from 13 residues. The germline CDR1 and CDR2 sequences are MNHEY and SMNVEV (reference sequence). V lost 2 bases and J lost 1, with 6 bases in between. In DNA, the CDR3 is TGTGCCAGCAGTTTAAGTGAGTCCTACGAGCAGTACTTC. Residues: CASSLSESYEQYF.

This chain uses TRBV19 with TRBJ1-6; the D is unclear. Germline CDR1 and CDR2: LNHDA and SQIVND (reference sequence). Trimming left V 2 bases short and J 8 bases short, with 7 bases between. CDR3 size: 13 residues. The CDR3 bases are TGTGCCAGTAGTATATCCGCGGATTCACCCCTCCACTTT. Encoded protein: CASSISADSPLHF. Drawing the rest from reference TRBV19 and TRBJ1-6, the complete variable domain is DGGITQSPKYLFRKEGQNVTLSCEQNLNHDAMYWYRQDPGQGLRLIYYSQIVNDFQKGDIAEGYSVSREKKESFPLTVTSAQKNPTAFYLCASSISADSPLHFGNGTRLTVT.

To note about this clone: Sequence at one end of the junction differs from germline and may be a read error. The V call is TRBV7-7, the J call TRBJ2-2; 7 positions agree with TRBD2. CDR1 SSHAT and CDR2 FNYEAQ come from the germline V gene (reference sequence). There are 17 residues in the CDR3. CDR3 nucleotide sequence: TGTGCTAGCAGCTTATTCCCCGGACCGGGGGGCACCGGGGAGCTGTTTTTT. Protein product: CASSLFPGPGGTGELFF.

The chain links TRBV5-5 to TRBJ2-7; the D call may be TRBD1 or TRBD2 (5 bases each). Germline V gives CDR1 SGHKS, CDR2 YYEKEE (reference sequence). The CDR3 is 12 amino acids. Deletions cut 0 bases from V and 6 bases from J, with 7 bases between. The CDR3 loop reads CASSLAGSEQYF. In DNA, the CDR3 is TGTGCCAGCAGCTTGGCAGGGAGCGAGCAGTACTTC.

This chain joins TRBV10-3 and TRBJ2-1; a possible D gene is TRBD2 (7 bases). V shed 3 bases and J shed 5 bases, with 14 bases lying between them. The germline V gene encodes CDR1 ENHRY and CDR2 SYGVKD. CDR3 length: 15 amino acids. The CDR3 DNA follows: TGTGCCATCAGTGAAGGCGGGGGCCGAAACAATGAGCAGTTCTTC. Residues: CAISEGGGRNNEQFF.

This clone was seen more than once but under ten times. The rearrangement uses TRBV10-3 and TRBJ1-2, with TRBD1 matching over 7 bases. The V and J ends lost 3 bases and 8 bases, in that order; junction bases with no gene match: 3. The CDR3 length is 12 residues. The germline V gene encodes CDR1 ENHRY and CDR2 SYGVKD. CDR3 protein: CAISDTGEGYTF. CDR3 nucleotides: TGTGCCATCAGTGACACAGGGGAAGGCTACACCTTC.

The chain employs TRBV7-8 and TRBJ2-7, with 7 bases identical to TRBD1. After removal of 2 bases from V and 3 bases from J, the junction contained 10 bases not matched to a gene. CDR3 size: 16 residues. CDR1 is SGHVS and CDR2 is FQNEAQ in the germline V gene. CDR3 sequence reads: CASSLMGDSADYEQYF. CDR3 sequence (DNA): TGTGCCAGCAGCTTAATGGGGGACAGCGCCGACTACGAGCAGTACTTC. The whole variable domain, filled in from reference TRBV7-8 and TRBJ2-7, reads GAGVSQSPRYKVAKRGQDVALRCDPISGHVSLFWYQQALGQGPEFLTYFQNEAQLDKSGLPSDRFFAERPEGSVSTLKIQRTQQEDSAVYLCASSLMGDSADYEQYFGPGTRLTVT.

This sequence joins TRBV11-1 and TRBJ2-5, with a possible D match to TRBD1 (6 bases). Trimming shortened V by 0 bases and J by 1 base, and 9 bases separated the two germline ends. Per germline, CDR1 SGHAT and CDR2 FQDESV (reference sequence). The CDR3 runs 15 residues. The CDR3 sequence: CASSLADRSQETQYF. The CDR3 nucleotides read TGTGCCAGCAGCTTAGCCGACAGGTCCCAAGAGACCCAGTACTTC.

This sequence joins TRBV9 and TRBJ2-2, with TRBD2 matching 12 bases. Unmatched junction bases numbered 7, after V lost 4 bases and J lost 6 bases. The length of the CDR3 is 16 residues. CDR1 SGDLS and CDR2 YYNGEE come from the germline V gene. The CDR3 sequence: CASSPRLAGDSGELFF. CDR3 coding DNA: TGTGCCAGCAGCCCCCGACTAGCGGGAGACTCCGGGGAGCTGTTTTTT.

This clone was detected once. V is TRBV15 and J is TRBJ2-3; 8 nucleotides agree with TRBD2. J gave up 6 bases and V 8 bases, and 7 bases lay outside the gene matches. Germline V gene sequence: CDR1 LNHNV, CDR2 YYDKDF (reference sequence). The CDR3 runs to 13 residues. The CDR3 DNA reads TGTGCCACCGCCCTAGCGGGTTCCGATACGCAGTATTTT. This codes for CATALAGSDTQYF.

The chain combines TRBV7-6 with TRBJ2-7, with TRBD1 identical over 8 bases. Germline V gene lookup returns CDR1 SGHVS and CDR2 FNYEAQ. The CDR3 totals 14 residues. Trimming removed 5 bases from V and 3 bases from J; junction bases left unmatched: 6. The CDR3 region is CASSPDRALYEQYF. The DNA for the CDR3 is TGTGCCAGCAGCCCGGACAGGGCCCTCTACGAGCAGTACTTC. Variable domain in full (rest from reference TRBV7-6 and TRBJ2-7): GAGVSQSPRYKVTKRGQDVALRCDPISGHVSLYWYRQALGQGPEFLTYFNYEAQQDKSGLPNDRFSAERPEGSISTLTIQRTEQRDSAMYRCASSPDRALYEQYFGPGTRLTVT.

The chain is built from TRBV7-9 and TRBJ2-3, with a possible D match to TRBD2 (6 bases). This CDR3 has 16 amino acids. The V and J ends lost 1 base and 7 bases respectively, with 18 bases between them. The germline gives CDR1 SEHNR, CDR2 FQNEAQ (reference sequence). CDR3 residues: CASSLGWDSPPNTQYF. In DNA form, the CDR3 reads TGTGCCAGCAGCTTAGGGTGGGACTCCCCTCCAAATACGCAGTATTTT.

The chain employs TRBV10-3 and TRBJ1-2; TRBD1 agrees at 9 bases. Unmatched junction bases numbered 3, after V lost 2 bases and J lost 2 bases. This CDR3 comprises 15 residues. Germline V gene lookup returns CDR1 ENHRY and CDR2 SYGVKD. CDR3 in DNA: TGTGCCATCAGTGAGCCGGGACAGGGAAACTATGGCTACACCTTC. Its protein is CAISEPGQGNYGYTF.

The chain combines TRBV30 with TRBJ2-5; 15 bases fit TRBD2. Germline V CDR1 and CDR2: GTSNPN, SVGIG (reference sequence). Losses at the gene ends were 2 bases for V and 5 bases for J; bases not matched to a gene: 12. The CDR3 extends over 18 amino acids. CDR3 region: CAWSFGLAGGRLGETQYF. The CDR3 DNA sequence: TGTGCCTGGAGTTTCGGACTAGCGGGAGGGCGTTTAGGGGAGACCCAGTACTTC.

The chain recombines TRBV11-2 with TRBJ2-7; D may be TRBD1 (5 bases). CDR1 is SGHAT, CDR2 FQNNGV, per germline. The CDR3 spans 12 residues. The V end was cut by 4 bases, the J end by 6 bases, with 10 bases between. CDR3 nucleotide sequence: TGTGCCAGCAGCTCCCAGGGCCTCGAGCAGTACTTC. It encodes CASSSQGLEQYF.